The source of this T cell receptor (beta chain) is a study of T cells after yellow fever vaccination. The CDR3 consists of 17 residues. The V gene's germline CDR1 is LNHNV and CDR2 YYDKDF (reference sequence). The ends were cut back, 1 base at V and 2 bases at J, with 12 bases in the middle. TCR cDNA, made by 5'RACE template switching, carried an added universal primer site and UMIs. Each CDR3 protein is one row after TCRdb ran MiXCR on the 5' RACE reads. The sample has hundreds of thousands of distinct CDR3 sequences; 21% are singletons. Remarks on this clonotype: The antigen remains undetermined.

Points from the study as a whole: Contaminants from the bulk population, in the form of abundant clonotypes, could be found in FACS-sorted repertoires. Clonotypes shared by both compartments, CD4 and CD8, made up a small share. Boosting was followed by the reappearance of most primary-vaccination clones (approximately 95% CD4, around 90% CD8).

The sample consisted of PBMCs, taken approximately 20 days after the first yellow fever vaccination. The chain employs TRBV15 and TRBJ2-6; no reliable D call. The sequence was obtained from a man aged 18 to 29 who received the YFV17D yellow fever vaccine. DNA of the CDR3: TGTGCCACCAGCAGAGTACTCGGCAACCCTGGGGCCAACGTCCTGACTTTC. As protein: CATSRVLGNPGANVLTF.